These T cell receptor beta chains were read from a single sample in a study of blood T cell repertoires in COVID-19. TCRdb's table, derived via immunoSEQ multiplex PCR, lists solely in-frame clones and lacks some. The sample lists 180,000 or so clones, approximately 88% occurring once. The sequencing sample was made of peripheral blood. All receptors come from a woman between 40 and 55 years old with COVID-19, enrolled during active disease. The CDR3 runs from the conserved cysteine through the conserved F or W. Fields, in order: J gene, V gene, D gene, clone size, CDR3 DNA, CDR3 protein. The D gene is left open where the match is weak. Clone size is shown for a subset of rows, as once, few, many or a class of expanded clone.

>TRBJ1-4|TRBV2|TRBD1|-
TGTGCCAGCAGTGCCGGCGGCAGGGGGAATGAAAAACTGTTTTTT
CASSAGGRGNEKLFF
>TRBJ2-1|TRBV24-1|TRBD2|-
TGTGCCACCAGTGTCGGGACTAGCGGGAGGAATGAGCAGTTCTTC
CATSVGTSGRNEQFF
>TRBJ2-7|TRBV5-1|-|-
TGCGCCAGCAGCTTGGAGATCGGGTCGGGCGAGCAGTACTTC
CASSLEIGSGEQYF
>TRBJ1-1|TRBV10-1|-|-
TGCGCCAGCAACTCGGGGATGAACACTGAAGCTTTCTTT
CASNSGMNTEAFF
>TRBJ1-2|TRBV12-3/TRBV12-4|-|few
TGTGCCAGCAGACCTCAGGGGAACTATGGCTACACCTTC
CASRPQGNYGYTF
>TRBJ2-3|TRBV6-4|TRBD1|-
TGTGCCAGCAGTCTCGGACAGGGACACACAGATACGCAGTATTTT
CASSLGQGHTDTQYF
>TRBJ2-6|TRBV27|TRBD1|once
TGTGCCAGCAGTTTAAGGTTACAGGGGGCTTCTGGGGCCAACGTCCTGACTTTC
CASSLRLQGASGANVLTF
>TRBJ2-1|TRBV28|TRBD2|-
TGTGCCAGCAGGACTAGCGGGAGTTATGAGCAGTTCTTC
CASRTSGSYEQFF
>TRBJ1-6|TRBV2|TRBD1|-
TGTGCCATCACGCCGGGACAGGCGAACGGGGCGAATTCACCCCTCCACTTT
CAITPGQANGANSPLHF
>TRBJ1-1|TRBV7-9|-|-
TGTGCCAGCAGCTACACCACTGAAGCTTTCTTT
CASSYTTEAFF
>TRBJ2-7|TRBV27|-|-
TGTGCCAGCAGTTCAGGACTCCTTACCTACGAGCAGTACTTC
CASSSGLLTYEQYF
>TRBJ1-5|TRBV19|-|-
TGTGCCAGTAGTGGGGGCAGGGCGAATAGCAATCAGCCCCAGCATTTT
CASSGGRANSNQPQHF